One TCR beta chain is described in this entry. What it binds is not known. These data come from a study of CD8 T cells in ankylosing spondylitis. TCRdb re-derived calls from the 5' RACE reads in MiXCR, one entry per CDR3 protein. The data hold 650,000 to 800,000 distinct CDR3 sequences, with around 20% observed a single time. Study-wide points: Apparently characteristic of ankylosing spondylitis blood was a TCR beta motif (eight highly homologous variants).

The CDR3 totals 15 residues. Germline V gene lookup returns CDR1 SNHLY and CDR2 FYNNEI. V trimming: 6 bases; J trimming: 2 bases; junction bases outside the gene matches: 7. This rearrangement joins TRBV2 to TRBJ2-7; 10 nucleotides line up with TRBD2. The source is a male donor with ankylosing spondylitis. Sequencing input: blood, either unsorted or a sorted T cell fraction (not recorded which). The CDR3 here is CASRGTSGVTYEQYF. CDR3 bases: TGTGCCAGCAGAGGAACTAGCGGGGTCACCTACGAGCAGTACTTC.